A selection of T cell receptor beta chains follows, all from one sample in a study of T cell responses to AZD1222 COVID-19 vaccine. Data came from immunoSEQ multiplex PCR; TCRdb stores just in-frame clones and leaves some out. The top ten hold over 4.5% of the sample, which has over 150,000 clones, 85% to 90% seen once. Sample: peripheral blood, taken on day 0 of AZD1222 vaccination. The receptor set was obtained from an adult in good health. Each CDR3 is given with its conserved first and last residue. The D gene is left open where the match is weak. Some rows have no size entry. The others give once, few or many, or a class for an expanded clone.

- - TRBJ1-1 TRBV5-4 CASSPTRNTEAFF TGTGCCAGCAGCCCTACAAGAAACACTGAAGCTTTCTTT
- - TRBJ1-1 TRBV6-5 CASLGQLNTEAFF TGTGCCAGCTTAGGACAGCTAAACACTGAAGCTTTCTTT
few TRBD1 TRBJ1-5 TRBV6-1 CASSDGQGGQPQHF TGTGCCAGCAGTGATGGACAGGGAGGTCAGCCCCAGCATTTT
- - TRBJ2-2 TRBV6-5 CASRPGVNTGELFF TGTGCCAGCAGACCGGGAGTAAACACCGGGGAGCTGTTTTTT
once TRBD1 TRBJ1-2 TRBV30 CAWRTGSINYGYTF TGTGCCTGGAGGACAGGGAGTATTAACTATGGCTACACCTTC
- - TRBJ2-7 TRBV7-3 CASSLTTGGYEQYF TGTGCCAGCAGCCTAACAACGGGCGGCTACGAGCAGTACTTC
- - TRBJ1-4 TRBV7-2 CASSLRSVSSTNEKLFF TGTGCCAGCAGCTTAAGGTCCGTCAGCTCTACTAATGAAAAACTGTTTTTT
- - TRBJ1-2 TRBV28 CASSDQRVYGYTF TGTGCCAGCAGTGACCAGCGAGTTTATGGCTACACCTTC
- - TRBJ2-2 TRBV5-1 CASSLAARAAGELFF TGCGCCAGCAGCTTGGCGGCTAGGGCTGCCGGGGAGCTGTTTTTT
- - TRBJ2-1 TRBV6-5 CASSFRTASSYNEQFF TGTGCCAGCAGTTTTCGGACAGCGAGCTCCTACAATGAGCAGTTCTTC
- - TRBJ2-2 TRBV4-2 CASSQDQNANTGELFF TGTGCCAGCAGCCAAGACCAGAACGCGAACACCGGGGAGCTGTTTTTT
once - TRBJ2-2 TRBV6-2/TRBV6-3 CASSDSGPGELFF TGTGCCAGCAGTGACTCGGGGCCCGGGGAGCTGTTTTTT
- - TRBJ2-7 TRBV19 CASSIVLGVFSYEQYF TGTGCCAGTAGTATAGTGCTGGGAGTTTTCTCCTACGAGCAGTACTTC
- TRBD2 TRBJ2-3 TRBV6-5 CASRGLAGTDTQYF TGTGCCAGTAGAGGACTAGCGGGGACAGATACGCAGTATTTT
- - TRBJ2-5 TRBV30 CAWSAGIEETQYF TGTGCCTGGAGTGCTGGGATTGAAGAGACCCAGTACTTC
- - TRBJ1-4 TRBV2 CASSEQGRINEKLFF TGTGCCAGCAGTGAACAGGGACGGATTAATGAAAAACTGTTTTTT
- - TRBJ2-3 TRBV11-1 CASSLNPLSTDTQYF TGTGCCAGCAGCCTTAACCCCCTTAGCACAGATACGCAGTATTTT
- TRBD1 TRBJ1-5 TRBV19 CASTGTAPPGNQPQHF TGTGCCAGTACCGGGACAGCCCCCCCGGGCAATCAGCCCCAGCATTTT
- TRBD1 TRBJ2-7 TRBV7-3 CASSLTRDSLYEQYF TGTGCCAGCAGCTTAACACGGGACAGCCTTTACGAGCAGTACTTC
- - TRBJ2-1 TRBV29-1 CSVESPERSSYNEQFF TGCAGCGTTGAAAGTCCCGAGCGGAGCTCCTACAATGAGCAGTTCTTC
- TRBD1 TRBJ1-2 TRBV4-2 CASSQNKGARVGGYTF TGTGCCAGCAGCCAAAATAAGGGGGCGCGTGTAGGTGGCTACACCTTC
- TRBD1 TRBJ2-3 TRBV24-1 CATSDSTGSTDTQYF TGTGCCACCAGTGATTCGACAGGGAGCACAGATACGCAGTATTTT
- - TRBJ2-2 TRBV7-3 CASSAYSAGELFF TGTGCCAGCAGCGCCTATAGCGCCGGGGAGCTGTTTTTT
- - TRBJ1-4 TRBV4-3 CASSQDGQPNEKLFF TGCGCCAGCAGCCAAGATGGCCAGCCTAATGAAAAACTGTTTTTT
once TRBD1 TRBJ1-5 TRBV6-2/TRBV6-3 CASSRQGISNQPQHF TGTGCCAGCAGTAGACAGGGGATAAGCAATCAGCCCCAGCATTTT
- TRBD1 TRBJ1-2 TRBV6-5 CASRTGTGSGYTF TGTGCCAGCAGGACGGGGACAGGGTCTGGCTACACCTTC
- - TRBJ1-5 TRBV19 CASAPGRGYVQPQHF TGTGCCAGTGCGCCGGGACGGGGGTATGTTCAGCCCCAGCATTTT
- TRBD1 TRBJ1-4 TRBV7-2 CASSWDRGGEKLFF TGTGCCAGCAGCTGGGACAGGGGAGGGGAAAAACTGTTTTTT
- - TRBJ2-7 TRBV24-1 CATSRDGGEQYF TGTGCCACCAGTCGGGACGGGGGCGAGCAGTACTTC